This T cell receptor beta chain was retrieved from a study of blood T cell repertoires in COVID-19. Study overall: Samples came from the United States, Italy and Spain, spanning acute and convalescent COVID-19.

TCRdb's copy holds only in-frame clones and misses some; the assay was immunoSEQ multiplex PCR. This table holds around 100,000 clones, roughly 90% found once. The CDR3 consists of 15 residues. Germline lookup yields CDR1 SEHNR and CDR2 FQNEAQ (reference sequence). The V segment lost 2 bases and the J segment 3 bases; nucleotides outside the gene matches: 2. The V gene is TRBV7-9, the J gene TRBJ2-2; 8 bases are a match to TRBD2. The receptor's source is a woman aged 60-75 years with acute or convalescent COVID-19. The source material was peripheral blood. CDR3 DNA sequence: TGTGCCAGCAGCTTAAGGCGGGGGGACACCGGGGAGCTGTTTTTT. This gives the protein CASSLRRGDTGELFF.